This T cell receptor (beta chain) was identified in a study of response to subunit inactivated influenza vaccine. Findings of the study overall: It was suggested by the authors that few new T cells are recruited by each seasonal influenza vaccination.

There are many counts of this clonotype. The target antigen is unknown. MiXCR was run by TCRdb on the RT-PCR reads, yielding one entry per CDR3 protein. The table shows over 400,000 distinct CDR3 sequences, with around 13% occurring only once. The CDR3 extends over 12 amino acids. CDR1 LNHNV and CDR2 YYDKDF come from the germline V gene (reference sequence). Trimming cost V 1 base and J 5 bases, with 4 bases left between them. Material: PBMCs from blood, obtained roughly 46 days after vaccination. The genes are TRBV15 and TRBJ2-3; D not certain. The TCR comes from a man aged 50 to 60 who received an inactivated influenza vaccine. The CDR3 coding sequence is TGTGCCACCAGCAGAGTGAAAGATACGCAGTATTTT. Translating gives CATSRVKDTQYF.